The next 18 T cell receptor beta chains were all read from a single sample in a study of regulatory T cells in long-lasting Graves disease. Researchers made TCR beta libraries by using iRepertoire HTBI primers and running Arm-PCR on CDR3 regions. TCRdb re-analysed the multiplex PCR reads in MiXCR, keeping a single row per CDR3 protein. The repertoire holds a few hundred thousand distinct CDR3 sequences, with approximately 15% as singletons. As to time point: newly diagnosed GD, antithyroid drugs for less than 3 months. After RNA was extracted from PBMCs, the TCR library was made from it. The sample also formed part of further work on T cells in Graves' hyperthyroidism and ophthalmopathy.

The sample in question was peripheral blood mononuclear cells (PBMCs), obtained at new diagnosis, from a patient treated with antithyroid drugs. All receptors come from a woman aged 40 to 49 with Graves disease.

This chain links TRBV9 with TRBJ2-3; D may match TRBD1 or TRBD2 (5 bases each). V dropped 2 bases and J dropped 5 bases, with 9 bases sitting between them. Per germline, CDR1 SGDLS and CDR2 YYNGEE. The CDR3 has 13 amino acids. DNA of the CDR3: TGTGCCAGCAGCGTCGGGGCGGGAGATACGCAGTATTTT. It yields the protein CASSVGAGDTQYF. The full variable domain, in which reference TRBV9 and TRBJ2-3 provide the parts outside the CDR3, is DSGVTQTPKHLITATGQRVTLRCSPRSGDLSVYWYQQSLDQGLQFLIQYYNGEERAKGNILERFSAQQFPDLHSELNLSSLELGDSALYFCASSVGAGDTQYFGPGTRLTVL.

This clonotype was seen a handful of times. Here the CDR3 DNA reads TGTGCCAGCAGCCAAGACTCTACCTCCTACGAGCAGTACTTC. It translates to CASSQDSTSYEQYF. V is TRBV4-2 and J is TRBJ2-7; D remains unclear. The ends were cut back, 0 bases at V and 0 bases at J, with 6 bases in the middle. Germline lookup yields CDR1 LGHNA and CDR2 YNFKEQ. The CDR3 has 14 amino acids.

Many counts were recorded for this clonotype. J is TRBJ2-3 and V is TRBV9; no firm D call. The CDR3 contains 13 residues. Germline CDR1 and CDR2: SGDLS and YYNGEE. Trimming took 2 bases from V and 4 from J, leaving 8 bases between them. Here the CDR3 DNA reads TGTGCCAGCAGCGTTGGAAAAGCAGATACGCAGTATTTT. Its protein product is CASSVGKADTQYF.

In its sample, this clonotype was seen a few times. This sequence joins TRBV20-1 and TRBJ2-1; D may be TRBD2 (6 bases). V was cut by 5 bases and J by 2 bases, with 16 bases left in between. CDR3 length: 15 residues. Germline V gene sequence: CDR1 DFQATT, CDR2 SNEGSKA (reference sequence). The CDR3 is CSASPRGKAYNEQFF. The CDR3, as DNA: TGCAGTGCTTCCCCCCGCGGGAAAGCCTACAATGAGCAGTTCTTC.

V usage is TRBV14 and J usage is TRBJ2-3, with TRBD2 matching over 11 bases. The CDR3 spans 17 residues. The germline V gene encodes CDR1 SGHDN and CDR2 FVKESK. V was clipped by 0 bases and J by 5 bases; unmatched bases: 7. The CDR3 loop is CASSQDELAGALDTQYF. The CDR3 bases are TGTGCCAGCAGCCAAGATGAACTAGCGGGAGCGTTAGATACGCAGTATTTT.

The chain is built from TRBV11-2 and TRBJ2-2; TRBD2 is a possible D gene (6 bases). Germline assignment: CDR1 SGHAT and CDR2 FQNNGV. V lost 1 base and J 4 bases, leaving 10 bases between the germline ends. CDR3 length: 15 amino acids. CDR3 residues: CASSLVTSFTGELFF. The CDR3 DNA sequence: TGTGCCAGCAGCTTAGTGACTAGTTTCACCGGGGAGCTGTTTTTT.

This clonotype was observed many times. In DNA form, the CDR3 reads TGTGCCAGCAGTTCCTATCCTGAGGGGGCACCCCCCTATGGCTACACCTTC. Translated, it gives CASSSYPEGAPPYGYTF. The J gene is TRBJ1-2, the V gene TRBV28, with 7 bases aligning to TRBD1. Losses at the gene ends were 4 bases for V and 4 bases for J; bases not matched to a gene: 15. This CDR3 comprises 17 residues. The germline V gene encodes CDR1 MDHEN and CDR2 SYDVKM.

Concerning this clonotype: A much larger clone lies a single base off, so this may be a read error. The J gene is TRBJ1-2, the V gene TRBV3-1, with TRBD1 matching 7 bases. The CDR3 is made up of 14 amino acids. J was trimmed by 3 bases and V by 8 bases; bases with no gene match: 9. Germline V gives CDR1 LGHDT, CDR2 YNNKEL (reference sequence). The CDR3 nucleotides are TGTGCCAGCGGCCTAGACACAGGGGACTATGGCTACACCTTC. This gives the protein CASGLDTGDYGYTF.

The sample holds a few counts of this clonotype. With a much larger clone just one base away, this may be a read error. V is TRBV27 and J is TRBJ2-1; 10 bases are shared with TRBD2. The junction had 9 bases not matched to a gene; V was cut back by 6 bases and J by 7 bases. The germline CDR1 and CDR2 sequences are MNHEY and SMNVEV (reference sequence). The CDR3 sequence is 15 residues long. Written as DNA, the CDR3 is TGTGCCAGCAGCTCTACTAGCGGGGAGTGGAATGAGCAGTTCTTC. It yields the protein CASSSTSGEWNEQFF.

The genes are TRBV25-1 and TRBJ2-3, with a possible D match to TRBD2 (5 bases). V was shortened by 1 base and J by 3 bases, with 11 bases between the two germline ends. This CDR3 has 15 residues. Germline assignment: CDR1 MGHDK and CDR2 SYGVNS. The chain's CDR3 is CASSESWPGTDTQYF. The CDR3 bases are TGTGCCAGCAGTGAATCGTGGCCGGGAACAGATACGCAGTATTTT.

This chain joins TRBV5-6 and TRBJ2-2, with D perhaps being TRBD1 or TRBD2 (6 bases each). CDR1 is SGHDT and CDR2 is YYEEEE in the germline V gene. V shed 4 bases and J shed 5 bases, with 12 bases lying between them. This CDR3 has 14 amino acids. The CDR3 DNA sequence: TGTGCCAGCAGCAGGGGGGCGCGGACCGGGGAGCTGTTTTTT. Protein: CASSRGARTGELFF.

The sample holds a few counts of this clonotype. The chain combines TRBV6-1 with TRBJ1-1, with 7 bases lining up with TRBD1. Germline V CDR1 and CDR2: MNHNS, SASEGT. This CDR3 is 12 amino acids long. With V trimmed by 3 bases and J by 9 bases, 4 bases remained unmatched. CDR3 residues: CASSEYRGQAFF. The CDR3 bases are TGTGCCAGCAGTGAGTACAGGGGCCAAGCTTTCTTT.

The chain employs TRBV2 and TRBJ1-5; 7 bases are a match to TRBD1. V lost 6 bases and J lost 5; bases outside the gene matches: 13. The CDR3 contains 16 residues. Germline V gene data show CDR1 as SNHLY and CDR2 as FYNNEI. The CDR3 here is CASRAALQGPYQPQHF. CDR3 in DNA: TGTGCCAGCAGAGCCGCACTACAGGGGCCATATCAGCCCCAGCATTTT.

This clonotype was detected ten times or more. The CDR3 DNA reads as TGTGCCTGGAGCAAGGGACTAGCGTTCGAGCAGTACTTC. It translates to CAWSKGLAFEQYF. V is TRBV30 and J is TRBJ2-7, with 10 bases fitting TRBD2. The germline V gene encodes CDR1 GTSNPN and CDR2 SVGIG (reference sequence). The ends lost 3 bases at V and 6 bases at J; junction bases unmatched: 5. This CDR3 comprises 13 residues.

This chain uses TRBV19 with TRBJ2-5, with D uncertain. This CDR3 spans 14 amino acids. V dropped 3 bases and J dropped 5 bases, with 13 bases sitting between them. Per the germline V gene, CDR1 is LNHDA and CDR2 is SQIVND (reference sequence). CDR3 nucleotide sequence: TGTGCCAGTAGTATTTTGGGCTTTCGGGAGACCCAGTACTTC. Amino acid sequence: CASSILGFRETQYF.

This clonotype was observed at least ten times. CDR3 coding DNA: TGTGCCAGCAGTTATGGACAGGGGGTCTCGAGCACAGATACGCAGTATTTT. Amino acid sequence: CASSYGQGVSSTDTQYF. This chain joins TRBV6-2 or TRBV6-3 and TRBJ2-3; 10 nucleotides match TRBD1. The CDR3 has 17 amino acids. CDR1 and CDR2 (germline): MNHEY, SVGEGT. V lost 3 bases to trimming and J lost 0 bases; unmatched junction nucleotides: 6.

The chain recombines TRBV4-1 with TRBJ2-7; D unresolved. The V end lost 1 base, the J end lost 3 bases, and 19 bases lay between the germline ends. Germline lookup yields CDR1 MGHRA and CDR2 YSYEKL. CDR3 length: 17 residues. The CDR3 coding sequence is TGCGCCAGCAGCCAAGCCCCCGGTGTGGCACTGGGCTACGAGCAGTACTTC. Protein product: CASSQAPGVALGYEQYF.

This clonotype was seen many times. The CDR3, as DNA: TGTGCCAGCAGCGCCAGGACAGGGAACAATGAGCAGTTCTTC. Protein sequence: CASSARTGNNEQFF. The chain joins TRBV7-8 to TRBJ2-1, with 8 bases aligning to TRBD1. J lost 5 bases, V lost 5 bases, and 5 bases had no gene match. CDR3 length: 14 amino acids. CDR1 is SGHVS, CDR2 FQNEAQ, per germline.